A selection of T cell receptor beta chains follows, all from one sample in a study of cytomegalovirus exposure and HLA in healthy donors. Assay: immunoSEQ multiplex PCR; the TCRdb copy retains only in-frame clones and omits some. The repertoire holds approximately 150,000 clones, with 70% to 80% as singletons. Input material: PBMCs. All receptors derive from a female donor in good health and CMV-seronegative. CDR3s include the opening cysteine and the closing phenylalanine or tryptophan. The D gene is left open where the match is weak. Only some rows state a clone size, as once, few, many or a class for expanded clones.

>TRBV7-2|-|TRBD1|TRBJ1-5
CASSADRGNQPQHF
TGTGCCAGCAGCGCCGACAGGGGCAATCAGCCCCAGCATTTT
>TRBV27|-|TRBD1|TRBJ2-7
CASSFSGTGAYEQYF
TGTGCCAGCAGTTTCTCCGGGACAGGGGCCTACGAGCAGTACTTC
>TRBV7-9|-|-|TRBJ2-7
CASSLDLSGGSYEQYF
TGTGCCAGCAGCTTAGACCTAAGCGGTGGGTCCTACGAGCAGTACTTC
>TRBV27|-|-|TRBJ2-5
CASSLSPLEKETQYF
TGTGCCAGCAGTTTATCCCCACTAGAGAAAGAGACCCAGTACTTC
>TRBV29-1|-|-|TRBJ1-1
CSVIQVVNTEAFF
TGCAGCGTGATACAGGTAGTGAACACTGAAGCTTTCTTT
>TRBV5-6|-|-|TRBJ2-7
CASNMTEGEQYF
TGTGCCAGCAACATGACAGAAGGGGAGCAGTACTTC
>TRBV29-1|once|-|TRBJ1-5
CSVTKEGGPQHF
TGCAGCGTAACGAAAGAAGGAGGGCCCCAGCATTTT
>TRBV2|-|TRBD1|TRBJ1-2
CASHPGQGAHGYTF
TGTGCCAGCCACCCGGGACAGGGGGCGCATGGCTACACCTTC
>TRBV14|few|-|TRBJ2-1
CASSQAGDSYYNEQFF
TGTGCCAGCAGCCAAGCTGGGGACTCGTACTACAATGAGCAGTTCTTC
>TRBV27|-|TRBD1|TRBJ1-2
CASSPGTGAGYGYTF
TGTGCCAGCAGTCCCGGAACAGGGGCCGGCTATGGCTACACCTTC
>TRBV6-1|-|-|TRBJ1-2
CASSDLGRGYTF
TGTGCCAGCAGTGATCTGGGGCGTGGCTACACCTTC
>TRBV6-5|-|-|TRBJ1-1
CASSYSGRHENTEAFF
TGTGCCAGCAGTTACTCGGGCAGACATGAAAACACTGAAGCTTTCTTT
>TRBV6-1|-|-|TRBJ1-1
CASSKDSENTEAFF
TGTGCCAGCAGTAAAGACAGTGAGAACACTGAAGCTTTCTTT
>TRBV7-3|-|-|TRBJ2-2
CASSPNPNTGELFF
TGTGCCAGCAGCCCCAATCCGAACACCGGGGAGCTGTTTTTT
>TRBV5-1|-|TRBD2|TRBJ2-3
CASAQTSGTYTQYF
TGCGCCAGCGCCCAAACTAGCGGGACGTATACGCAGTATTTT
>TRBV5-1|-|-|TRBJ2-3
CASRDTPERADTQYF
TGCGCCAGCAGGGATACACCCGAGAGGGCAGATACGCAGTATTTT
>TRBV5-6|few|TRBD2|TRBJ2-1
CASSFPQGGLTREQFF
TGTGCCAGCAGCTTTCCTCAGGGAGGGTTAACTAGAGAGCAGTTCTTC
>TRBV11-2|-|-|TRBJ2-3
CASSSYASTDTQYF
TGTGCCAGCAGCTCCTATGCTAGCACAGATACGCAGTATTTT
>TRBV28|once|-|TRBJ1-2
CASSPWDIPTPYGYTF
TGTGCCAGCAGTCCGTGGGACATTCCTACTCCATATGGCTACACCTTC
>TRBV27|-|-|TRBJ1-1
CASSFTEAFF
TGTGCCAGCAGCTTCACTGAAGCTTTCTTT
>TRBV7-9|-|-|TRBJ2-1
CASSLARGYNEQFF
TGTGCCAGCAGCTTAGCCCGGGGTTACAATGAGCAGTTCTTC
>TRBV5-1|-|TRBD1|TRBJ2-7
CASSPTGSYEQYF
TGCGCCAGCAGCCCGACAGGGAGTTACGAGCAGTACTTC
>TRBV6-1|-|-|TRBJ1-2
CATTVGSGGYTF
TGTGCCACTACGGTTGGGAGTGGTGGCTACACCTTC
>TRBV2|-|TRBD2|TRBJ2-7
CASSGDYAYEQYF
TGTGCCAGCAGTGGGGACTACGCCTACGAGCAGTACTTC
>TRBV6-1|-|TRBD2|TRBJ2-2
CASIHGGGTGELFF
TGTGCCAGCATCCACGGGGGGGGCACCGGGGAGCTGTTTTTT
>TRBV6-1|-|TRBD2|TRBJ2-5
CASSRDYRETQYF
TGTGCCAGCAGTCGGGACTATCGGGAGACCCAGTACTTC
>TRBV2|-|TRBD2|TRBJ2-5
CASCRGTRQETQYF
TGTGCCAGCTGCCGCGGGACTAGACAAGAGACCCAGTACTTC
>TRBV19|-|-|TRBJ2-1
CASSVTGWNEQFF
TGTGCCAGTAGTGTCACAGGGTGGAATGAGCAGTTCTTC
>TRBV4-1|-|-|TRBJ1-5
CASSQEGRNSNQPQHF
TGCGCCAGCAGCCAAGAAGGCAGGAACAGCAATCAGCCCCAGCATTTT
>TRBV9|-|TRBD1|TRBJ2-2
CASSGQGTGELFF
TGTGCCAGCAGCGGACAGGGTACCGGGGAGCTGTTTTTT
>TRBV30|-|TRBD1|TRBJ1-2
CAWTPTGTGGYTF
TGTGCCTGGACCCCGACAGGGACCGGAGGCTACACCTTC